This T cell receptor beta chain was obtained from a study of T-cell memory formation after mild COVID-19. Findings of the study overall: CD4+ clones that contracted lay mainly in CM and EM; CD8+ ones lay in EMRA. Proof of SARS-CoV-2 specificity was absent for the second-wave clones that crested on day 37.

For this clonotype: Its antigen remains unidentified.

Germline CDR1 SEHNR, CDR2 FQNEAQ (reference sequence). This CDR3 has 15 amino acids. V lost 5 bases to trimming and J lost 2 bases; unmatched junction nucleotides: 5. Amplification by 5'RACE using constant-segment primers produced TCR alpha and TCR beta cDNA libraries that carried sample barcodes and UMIs. MiXCR, applied by TCRdb to the 5' RACE reads, yields one record per CDR3 protein. This sample has some 70,000 distinct CDR3 sequences, with about a sixth found just once. The specimen sequenced was PBMCs or a T cell subset sorted from them (not recorded which). This receptor was identified in an adult woman who had mild COVID-19 (a few samples of this study predate the infection). Cell type and time point are not known. J is TRBJ2-3 and V is TRBV7-9; the match to TRBD1 covers 9 bases. In nucleotides, the CDR3 is TGTGCCAGCAGCCTGGGACAGGGTCCCACAGATACGCAGTATTTT. Protein sequence: CASSLGQGPTDTQYF.